This entry concerns a single T cell receptor (beta chain). Its antigen remains unidentified. Autoimmune disease history or systemic immunosuppression led to patients being barred. Generated by immunoSEQ multiplex PCR, the TCRdb table keeps only in-frame clones and is missing some. The table has tens of thousands of clones, around nine tenths seen once. V trimming: 5 bases; J trimming: 6 bases; junction bases outside the gene matches: 9. Germline V lookup: CDR1 SGHTA, CDR2 FQGNSA. The CDR3 covers 14 residues. These data belong to a study of OX40 agonist ivuxolimab in advanced cancers. Study-wide results and limits: CD8+ T cells (on average) carried more expanded clones than CD4+ T cells.

The material sequenced was CD4+ or CD8+ T cells sorted from blood, taken in a trial of the OX40 agonist ivuxolimab. The chain employs TRBV7-2 and TRBJ2-7; TRBD1 matches at 8 bases. This TCR was recovered from an adult with an advanced solid tumor such as melanoma, head and neck, liver or kidney cancer. CDR3 amino acids: CASSAGGGYGEQYF. The CDR3 DNA follows: TGTGCCAGCAGCGCAGGGGGCGGGTACGGCGAGCAGTACTTC.